The clone carrying this T cell receptor (beta chain) was counted a single time. Profiling relied on immunoSEQ multiplex PCR, and the TCRdb table lists in-frame clones only, not all of them. Of roughly 70,000 clones listed, 85% to 95% are singletons. The entry originates in a study of technical replicates of blood from several donors. The CDR3 is 13 residues long. The V and J ends lost 4 bases and 6 bases, in that order; junction bases with no gene match: 2. From germline, CDR1 is SGHNT and CDR2 YYREEE (reference sequence). The receptor comes from a human donor in good health. Some clones in this sample may be carry-over from other donors' samples. J is TRBJ2-1 and V is TRBV5-4; TRBD1 matches at 9 bases. Sequencing input: PBMCs. The CDR3 here is CASSPGQGNEQFF. CDR3 DNA sequence: TGTGCCAGCAGCCCGGGACAGGGCAATGAGCAGTTCTTC.